The clone carrying this T cell receptor (beta chain) was counted a few times. There are 11 residues in the CDR3. From germline, CDR1 is GTSNPN and CDR2 SVGIG (reference sequence). The V and J ends lost 4 bases and 8 bases respectively, with 11 bases between them. Method: immunoSEQ multiplex PCR; TCRdb's copy keeps in-frame clones and lacks some. There are under 95,000 clones in the sample; approximately 84% occur only once, and roughly 2.7% lies in the top ten. This sample stems from a study of PD-1 blockade in mismatch repair-deficient tumors. The sequence derives from an adult with mismatch repair-deficient cancer. This specimen consisted of peripheral blood, obtained 12 weeks after starting pembrolizumab. The J gene is TRBJ1-1, the V gene TRBV30, with a weak D call TRBD1 (6 bases). The CDR3 DNA sequence: TGTGCCTGGACTGCGAGGGGGGAAGCTTTCTTT. Translation: CAWTARGEAFF.